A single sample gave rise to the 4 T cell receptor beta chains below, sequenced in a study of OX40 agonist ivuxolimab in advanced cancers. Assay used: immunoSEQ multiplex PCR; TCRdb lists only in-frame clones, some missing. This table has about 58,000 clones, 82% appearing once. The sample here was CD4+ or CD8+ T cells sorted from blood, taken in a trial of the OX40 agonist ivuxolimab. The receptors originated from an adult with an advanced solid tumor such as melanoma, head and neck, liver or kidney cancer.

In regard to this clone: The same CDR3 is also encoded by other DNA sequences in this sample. CDR3 nucleotide sequence: TGCGCCAGCAGCTTGAGCCCCCTGGGGGGATCTTACACTGAAGCTTTCTTT. Residues: CASSLSPLGGSYTEAFF. The rearrangement links TRBV5-1 to TRBJ1-1; TRBD1 is a possible D gene (5 bases). Between the trimmed V and J ends, which lost 1 base and 3 bases, there was a span of 19 bases. Looked up from germline, CDR1 is SGHRS and CDR2 is YFSETQ. This CDR3 has 17 amino acids. The full variable domain, in which reference TRBV5-1 and TRBJ1-1 provide the parts outside the CDR3, is KAGVTQTPRYLIKTRGQQVTLSCSPISGHRSVSWYQQTPGQGLQFLFEYFSETQRNKGNFPGRFSGRQFSNSRSEMNVSTLELGDSALYLCASSLSPLGGSYTEAFFGQGTRLTVV.

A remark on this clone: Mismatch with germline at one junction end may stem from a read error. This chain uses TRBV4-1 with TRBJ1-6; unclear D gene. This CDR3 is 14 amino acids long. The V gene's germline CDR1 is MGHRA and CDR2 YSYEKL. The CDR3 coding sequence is TGCGCCAGCAGGGAGGGTTTGCATAATTCGCCCCTCCACTTT. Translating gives CASREGLHNSPLHF.

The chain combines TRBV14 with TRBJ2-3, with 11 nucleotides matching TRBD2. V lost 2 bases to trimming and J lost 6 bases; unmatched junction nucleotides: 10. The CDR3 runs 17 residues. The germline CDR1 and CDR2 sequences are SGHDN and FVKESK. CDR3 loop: CASSQKKTSGSWDTQYF. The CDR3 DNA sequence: TGTGCCAGCAGCCAAAAAAAAACTAGCGGGAGTTGGGATACGCAGTATTTT.

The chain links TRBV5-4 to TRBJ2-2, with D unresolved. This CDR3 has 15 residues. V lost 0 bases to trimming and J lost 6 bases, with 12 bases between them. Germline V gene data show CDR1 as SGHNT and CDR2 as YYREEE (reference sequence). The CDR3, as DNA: TGTGCCAGCAGCTTGGCCAACCCCCGGGCCGGGGAGCTGTTTTTT. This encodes CASSLANPRAGELFF.